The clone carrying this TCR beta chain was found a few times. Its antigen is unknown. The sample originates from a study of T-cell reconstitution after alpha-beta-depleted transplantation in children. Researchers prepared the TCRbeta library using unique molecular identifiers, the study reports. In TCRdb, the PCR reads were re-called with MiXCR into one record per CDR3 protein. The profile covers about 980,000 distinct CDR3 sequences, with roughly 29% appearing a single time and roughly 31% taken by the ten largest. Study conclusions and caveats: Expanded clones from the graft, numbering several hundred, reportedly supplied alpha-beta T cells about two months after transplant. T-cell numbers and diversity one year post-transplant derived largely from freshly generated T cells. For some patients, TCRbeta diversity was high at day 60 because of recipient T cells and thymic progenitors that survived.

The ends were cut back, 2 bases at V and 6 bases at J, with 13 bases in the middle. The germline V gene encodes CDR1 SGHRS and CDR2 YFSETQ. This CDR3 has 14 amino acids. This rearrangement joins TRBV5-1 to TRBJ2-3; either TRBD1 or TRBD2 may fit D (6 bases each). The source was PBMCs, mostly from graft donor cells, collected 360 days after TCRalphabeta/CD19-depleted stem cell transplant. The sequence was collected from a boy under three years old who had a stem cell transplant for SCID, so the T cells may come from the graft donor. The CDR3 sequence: CASSLQGRGDTQYF. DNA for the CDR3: TGCGCCAGCAGCTTACAGGGACGGGGGGATACGCAGTATTTT. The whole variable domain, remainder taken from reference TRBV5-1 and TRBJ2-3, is KAGVTQTPRYLIKTRGQQVTLSCSPISGHRSVSWYQQTPGQGLQFLFEYFSETQRNKGNFPGRFSGRQFSNSRSEMNVSTLELGDSALYLCASSLQGRGDTQYFGPGTRLTVL.